These 12 T cell receptor beta chains share one sample of origin, sequenced in a study of OX40 agonist ivuxolimab in advanced cancers. Sequencing used immunoSEQ multiplex PCR; TCRdb keeps in-frame clones, though not all of them. The data contain some 55,000 clones, roughly 84% of them singletons. The source was CD4+ or CD8+ T cells sorted from blood, collected in a trial of the OX40 agonist ivuxolimab. The receptors here all came from an adult with an advanced solid tumor such as melanoma, head and neck, liver or kidney cancer.

The CDR3 spells CASSLRASNEKLFF. The DNA for the CDR3 is TGCGCCAGCAGCTTGAGGGCTTCTAATGAAAAACTGTTTTTT. V and J are TRBV5-1 and TRBJ1-4; D gene uncertain. V was shortened by 1 base and J by 3 bases, with 7 bases between the two germline ends. The CDR3 contains 14 residues. CDR1 is SGHRS, CDR2 YFSETQ, per germline.

CDR3 region: CASSIEPNSNQPQHF. For the CDR3, the DNA is TGTGCCAGTAGTATAGAGCCTAATAGCAATCAGCCCCAGCATTTT. The chain combines TRBV19 with TRBJ1-5, with no clear D. Per germline, CDR1 LNHDA and CDR2 SQIVND (reference sequence). The CDR3 length is 15 residues. Trimming left V 0 bases short and J 0 bases short, with 6 bases between. The full variable domain, completed using reference TRBV19 and TRBJ1-5, is DGGITQSPKYLFRKEGQNVTLSCEQNLNHDAMYWYRQDPGQGLRLIYYSQIVNDFQKGDIAEGYSVSREKKESFPLTVTSAQKNPTAFYLCASSIEPNSNQPQHFGDGTRLSIL.

This clone occurred a few times. This sequence joins TRBV2 and TRBJ1-2; D perhaps matches TRBD1 (5 bases). V dropped 0 bases and J dropped 5 bases, with 16 bases sitting between them. The CDR3 loop spans 16 amino acids. CDR1 SNHLY and CDR2 FYNNEI come from the germline V gene. Here the CDR3 DNA reads TGTGCCAGCAGTGAAGCATGGGGGGAGACGGGTTATGGCTACACCTTC. Encoded protein: CASSEAWGETGYGYTF. Variable domain in full (rest from reference TRBV2 and TRBJ1-2): EPEVTQTPSHQVTQMGQEVILRCVPISNHLYFYWYRQILGQKVEFLVSFYNNEISEKSEIFDDQFSVERPDGSNFTLKIRSTKLEDSAMYFCASSEAWGETGYGYTFGSGTRLTVV.

V is TRBV23-1 and J is TRBJ2-5; maybe TRBD2 (6 bases). TRBV23-1 is noted as an ORF with a role that remains uncertain. The CDR3 totals 17 residues. Trimming removed 1 base at V and 6 bases at J, with 21 bases between. CDR3 coding DNA: TGCGCCAGCAGTCAATTCTACGGGAGCCCCAGCGGAAAGACCCAGTACTTC. This codes for CASSQFYGSPSGKTQYF.

This chain joins TRBV19 and TRBJ1-5, with D hard to call. The ends were cut back, 6 bases at V and 10 bases at J, with 10 bases in the middle. The CDR3 spans 11 residues. Germline V gene lookup returns CDR1 LNHDA and CDR2 SQIVND (reference sequence). The CDR3 spells CASSRWGPQHF. CDR3 bases: TGTGCCAGTAGCCGATGGGGACCCCAGCATTTT. The whole variable domain, remainder taken from reference TRBV19 and TRBJ1-5, is DGGITQSPKYLFRKEGQNVTLSCEQNLNHDAMYWYRQDPGQGLRLIYYSQIVNDFQKGDIAEGYSVSREKKESFPLTVTSAQKNPTAFYLCASSRWGPQHFGDGTRLSIL.

This clone was recorded only once. CDR3 region: CASKSGGSGANVLTF. The CDR3 DNA is TGTGCCAGCAAGTCAGGGGGCTCTGGGGCCAACGTCCTGACTTTC. The chain links TRBV6-5 to TRBJ2-6; TRBD1 matches at 7 bases. Trimming at V came to 7 bases and at J to 0 bases, leaving 3 bases not matched to a gene. This CDR3 contains 15 residues. Germline V gives CDR1 MNHEY, CDR2 SVGAGI.

The chain joins TRBV6-5 to TRBJ2-3; 8 bases fit TRBD2. Losses at the gene ends were 6 bases for V and 1 base for J; bases not matched to a gene: 3. The CDR3 has 14 residues. Germline CDR1 reads MNHEY; CDR2 reads SVGAGI. The CDR3 DNA is TGTGCCAGCAGCGGGAGGGCGGGCACAGATACGCAGTATTTT. As protein: CASSGRAGTDTQYF.

This clone was seen more than once but under ten times. The genes are TRBV12-5 and TRBJ2-1; TRBD2 aligns across 13 bases. Germline CDR1 LGHNT, CDR2 FRNRAP. With V trimmed by 5 bases and J by 5 bases, 3 bases remained unmatched. CDR3 length: 15 amino acids. Here the CDR3 DNA reads TGTGCTAGTGGTACTGGGACTAGCGGGAACAATGAGCAGTTCTTC. This codes for CASGTGTSGNNEQFF.

The chain employs TRBV6-5 and TRBJ1-2; D uncertain. Per the germline V gene, CDR1 is MNHEY and CDR2 is SVGAGI. Trimming left V 5 bases short and J 5 bases short, with 12 bases between. This CDR3 has 13 residues. The CDR3 loop reads CASSDGSLYGYTF. CDR3 in DNA: TGTGCCAGCAGTGACGGGAGCTTATATGGCTACACCTTC.

J is TRBJ1-4 and V is TRBV29-1; 9 bases align to TRBD1. CDR3 length: 12 amino acids. CDR1 is SQVTM and CDR2 is ANQGSEA in the germline V gene. V was clipped by 6 bases and J by 8 bases; unmatched bases: 4. In DNA form, the CDR3 reads TGCAGCGTGGGACAGGGAGTAGAAAAACTGTTTTTT. As protein: CSVGQGVEKLFF.

The genes are TRBV5-1 and TRBJ2-1; TRBD2 is a possible D gene (6 bases). Trimming cost V 6 bases and J 7 bases, with 14 bases left between them. The CDR3 covers 13 residues. CDR1 SGHRS and CDR2 YFSETQ come from the germline V gene. CDR3: CASTWEVGNEQFF. The CDR3 DNA reads as TGCGCCAGCACGTGGGAGGTAGGGAATGAGCAGTTCTTC.

This chain uses TRBV7-2 with TRBJ1-4; D not certain. Trimming stripped 5 bases from V and 0 bases from J, with 10 bases between. The CDR3 runs to 15 residues. Germline V gives CDR1 SGHTA, CDR2 FQGNSA. CDR3 coding DNA: TGTGCCAGCAGCCGACGGCCCTCAACTAATGAAAAACTGTTTTTT. The encoded protein is CASSRRPSTNEKLFF.